These 9 T cell receptor beta chains were all obtained from the same sample, sequenced in a study of CD8 T cells in Susac syndrome. Reverse transcription of about 0.45 to 1 ug RNA was carried out with random hexamers. TCRdb re-called the immunoSEQ multiplex PCR reads through MiXCR, storing one row per CDR3 protein. The sample consists of approximately 130,000 distinct CDR3 sequences, 94% of them appearing once. The sample consisted of CD4+ T cells from PBMCs. The receptors here all came from a human donor in good health.

The genes are TRBV16 and TRBJ2-7; TRBD1 aligns across 7 bases. V lost 2 bases to trimming and J lost 7 bases; unmatched junction nucleotides: 5. From germline, CDR1 is KGHSY and CDR2 FQNENV. This CDR3 contains 13 residues. CDR3 coding DNA: TGTGCCAGCAGCCAAGGACAGGCCCAAGAGCAGTACTTC. This translates into CASSQGQAQEQYF.

The chain's CDR3 is CATSRVFGDGNQPQHF. The DNA of the CDR3 is TGTGCCACCAGCAGAGTCTTCGGCGATGGCAATCAGCCCCAGCATTTT. The chain links TRBV15 to TRBJ1-5; no clear D gene. CDR1 and CDR2 from the germline V gene are LNHNV and YYDKDF (reference sequence). The length of the CDR3 is 16 residues. V gave up 1 base and J gave up 2 bases, with 12 bases separating them.

The chain is built from TRBV3-1 and TRBJ2-5; tentative D call: TRBD2 (5 bases). CDR1 and CDR2 from the germline V gene are LGHDT and YNNKEL (reference sequence). The CDR3 length is 14 residues. V was pared by 4 bases and J by 1 base, with 10 bases between. Here the CDR3 DNA reads TGTGCCAGCAGCCCCCGCGGGCGCCAAGAGACCCAGTACTTC. Its protein product is CASSPRGRQETQYF.

The chain combines TRBV3-1 with TRBJ2-7, with TRBD2 identical over 7 bases. CDR1 and CDR2 from the germline V gene are LGHDT and YNNKEL (reference sequence). V lost 1 base, J lost 3 bases, and 6 bases stayed unmatched. This CDR3 comprises 15 residues. The CDR3 DNA follows: TGTGCCAGCAGCCAAGGGTCTAGCGGATACTACGAGCAGTACTTC. It translates to CASSQGSSGYYEQYF.

This clonotype has only one observation. The genes are TRBV6-2 or TRBV6-3 and TRBJ2-7, with 7 bases identical to TRBD2. Germline-derived CDR1 and CDR2 are MNHEY and SVGEGT. The J segment lost 1 base and the V segment lost 4 bases, leaving 10 bases of the junction unmatched. The CDR3 length is 16 residues. The CDR3: CASSSLGSGSSYEQYF. The DNA of the CDR3 is TGTGCCAGCAGTTCCTTGGGTAGCGGGTCATCCTACGAGCAGTACTTC.

V gene TRBV29-1 combines with J gene TRBJ2-2; 8 bases align to TRBD2. The CDR3 runs to 14 residues. Germline CDR1 is SQVTM and CDR2 is ANQGSEA. Unmatched junction bases numbered 10, after V lost 4 bases and J lost 9 bases. The CDR3: CSVVGVAGSRELFF. The DNA of the CDR3 is TGCAGCGTTGTTGGGGTAGCGGGATCTAGGGAGCTGTTTTTT.

CDR3 nucleotides: TGTGCCAGCAGCTTAATGGCAACAGCTCTGGGAGCCCAGCATTTT. Translating it yields CASSLMATALGAQHF. V is TRBV7-2 and J is TRBJ1-5; D is ambiguous. Germline V gives CDR1 SGHTA, CDR2 FQGNSA. V lost 2 bases, J lost 11 bases, and 19 bases lay in between. The CDR3 length is 15 residues.

The V call is TRBV7-3, the J call TRBJ2-2; D is ambiguous. The CDR3 sequence is 14 residues long. Germline loops: CDR1 SGHTA, CDR2 FQGTGA. The germline V and J ends were trimmed by 2 bases and 1 base, with 5 bases remaining between them. CDR3: CASSLDQNTGELFF. In DNA, the CDR3 is TGTGCCAGCAGCTTAGACCAGAACACCGGGGAGCTGTTTTTT.

This sequence joins TRBV10-3 and TRBJ2-3, with D maybe TRBD2 (5 bases). The CDR3 has 13 residues. The germline V gene has CDR1 ENHRY and CDR2 SYGVKD. V gave up 6 bases and J gave up 0 bases, with 7 bases separating them. Here the CDR3 DNA reads TGTGCCATCAGGGGCGGGAGCACAGATACGCAGTATTTT. Amino acids: CAIRGGSTDTQYF.